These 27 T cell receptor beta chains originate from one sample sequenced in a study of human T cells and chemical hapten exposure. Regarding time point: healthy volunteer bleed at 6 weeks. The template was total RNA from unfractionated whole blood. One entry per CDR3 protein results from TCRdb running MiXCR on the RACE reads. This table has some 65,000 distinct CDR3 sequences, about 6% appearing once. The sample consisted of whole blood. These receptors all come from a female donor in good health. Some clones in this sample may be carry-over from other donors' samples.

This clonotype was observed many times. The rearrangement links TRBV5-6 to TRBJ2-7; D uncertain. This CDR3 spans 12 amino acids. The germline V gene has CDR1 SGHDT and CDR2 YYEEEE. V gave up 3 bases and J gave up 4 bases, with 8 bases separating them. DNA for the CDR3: TGTGCCAGCAGCTATACGACGTACGAGCAGTACTTC. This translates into CASSYTTYEQYF.

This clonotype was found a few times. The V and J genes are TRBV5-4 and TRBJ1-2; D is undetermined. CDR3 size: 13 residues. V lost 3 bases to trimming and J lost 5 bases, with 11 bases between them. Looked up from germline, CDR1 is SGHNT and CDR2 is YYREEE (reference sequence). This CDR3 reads CASSSTQKYGYTF. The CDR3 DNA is TGTGCCAGCAGCTCGACGCAGAAGTATGGCTACACCTTC.

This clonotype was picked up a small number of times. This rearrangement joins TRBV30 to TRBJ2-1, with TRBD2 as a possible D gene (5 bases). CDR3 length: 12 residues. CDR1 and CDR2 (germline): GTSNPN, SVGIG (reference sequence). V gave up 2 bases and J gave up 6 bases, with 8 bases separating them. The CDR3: CAWSPSPNEQFF. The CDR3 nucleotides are TGTGCCTGGAGTCCTAGCCCCAATGAGCAGTTCTTC.

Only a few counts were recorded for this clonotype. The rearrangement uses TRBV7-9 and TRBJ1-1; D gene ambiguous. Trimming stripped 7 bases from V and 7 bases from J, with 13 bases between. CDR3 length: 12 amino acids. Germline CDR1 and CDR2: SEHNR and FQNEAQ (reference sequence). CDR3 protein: CASTRWENEAFF. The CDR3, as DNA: TGTGCCAGCACCCGCTGGGAGAATGAAGCTTTCTTT. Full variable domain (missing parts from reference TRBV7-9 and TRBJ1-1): DTGVSQNPRHKITKRGQNVTFRCDPISEHNRLYWYRQTLGQGPEFLTYFQNEAQLEKSRLLSDRFSAERPKGSFSTLEIQRTEQGDSAMYLCASTRWENEAFFGQGTRLTVV.

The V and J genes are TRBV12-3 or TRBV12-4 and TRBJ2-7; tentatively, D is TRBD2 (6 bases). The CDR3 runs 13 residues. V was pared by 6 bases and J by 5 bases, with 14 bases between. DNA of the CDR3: TGTGCCAGCAGGGAGGGGCGCGGGGACGAGCAGTACTTC. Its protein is CASREGRGDEQYF.

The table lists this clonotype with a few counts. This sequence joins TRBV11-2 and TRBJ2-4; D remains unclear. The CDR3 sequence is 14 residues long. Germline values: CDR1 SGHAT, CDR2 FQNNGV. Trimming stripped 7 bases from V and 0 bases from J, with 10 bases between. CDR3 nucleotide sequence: TGTGCCAGCAATGGGCCTTTAGCCAAAAACATTCAGTACTTC. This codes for CASNGPLAKNIQYF.

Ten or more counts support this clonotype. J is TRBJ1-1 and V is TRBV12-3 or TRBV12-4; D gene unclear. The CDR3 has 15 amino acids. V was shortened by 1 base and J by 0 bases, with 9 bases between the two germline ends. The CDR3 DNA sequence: TGTGCCAGCAGTTTAGAAAGGACGGTGAACACTGAAGCTTTCTTT. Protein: CASSLERTVNTEAFF.

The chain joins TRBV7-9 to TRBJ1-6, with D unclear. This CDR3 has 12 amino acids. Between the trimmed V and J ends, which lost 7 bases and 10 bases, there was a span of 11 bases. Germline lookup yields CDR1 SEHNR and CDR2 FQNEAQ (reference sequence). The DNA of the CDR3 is TGTGCCAGCATCCCGCCCGGGTCACCCCTCCACTTT. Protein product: CASIPPGSPLHF.

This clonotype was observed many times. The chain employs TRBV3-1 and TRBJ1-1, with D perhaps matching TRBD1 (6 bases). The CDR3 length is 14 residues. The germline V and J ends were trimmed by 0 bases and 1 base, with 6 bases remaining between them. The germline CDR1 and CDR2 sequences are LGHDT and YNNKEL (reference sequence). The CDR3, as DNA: TGTGCCAGCAGCCAAGACAGGGGGAACACTGAAGCTTTCTTT. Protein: CASSQDRGNTEAFF.

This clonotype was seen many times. Here the CDR3 DNA reads TGTGCCAGCAGTTACGGATTCGGAGACGAGCAGTACTTC. It encodes CASSYGFGDEQYF. The chain has TRBV6-5 and TRBJ2-7, with D uncertain. Trimming left V 2 bases short and J 5 bases short, with 10 bases between. The CDR3 totals 13 residues. Germline lookup yields CDR1 MNHEY and CDR2 SVGAGI.

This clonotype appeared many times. The CDR3 is CALRTGRFSYNEQFF. DNA of the CDR3: TGTGCCTTACGGACAGGGCGTTTCTCCTACAATGAGCAGTTCTTC. The chain joins TRBV30 to TRBJ2-1, with 8 bases aligning to TRBD1. The trim removed 7 bases at V and 0 bases at J, leaving 8 bases unmatched. CDR3 length: 15 amino acids. The germline V gene encodes CDR1 GTSNPN and CDR2 SVGIG (reference sequence).

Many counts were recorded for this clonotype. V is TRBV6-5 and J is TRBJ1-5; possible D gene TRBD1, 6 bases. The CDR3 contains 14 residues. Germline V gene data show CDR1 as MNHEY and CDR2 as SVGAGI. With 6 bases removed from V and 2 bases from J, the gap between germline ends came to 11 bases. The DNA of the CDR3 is TGTGCCAGCAGCCCGGACAGACGCAATCAGCCCCAGCATTTT. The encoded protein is CASSPDRRNQPQHF.

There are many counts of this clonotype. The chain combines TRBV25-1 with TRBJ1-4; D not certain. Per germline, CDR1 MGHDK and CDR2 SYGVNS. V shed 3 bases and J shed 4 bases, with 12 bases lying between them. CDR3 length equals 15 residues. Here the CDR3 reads CASSDSASYNEKLFF. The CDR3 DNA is TGTGCCAGCAGTGATTCAGCCAGCTATAATGAAAAACTGTTTTTT.

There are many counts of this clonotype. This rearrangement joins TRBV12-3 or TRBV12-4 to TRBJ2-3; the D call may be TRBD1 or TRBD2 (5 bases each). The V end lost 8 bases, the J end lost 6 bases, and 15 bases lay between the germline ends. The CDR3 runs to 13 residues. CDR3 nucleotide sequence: TGTGCCAGCTGGGGCGGGCGACTCGATACGCAGTATTTT. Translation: CASWGGRLDTQYF.

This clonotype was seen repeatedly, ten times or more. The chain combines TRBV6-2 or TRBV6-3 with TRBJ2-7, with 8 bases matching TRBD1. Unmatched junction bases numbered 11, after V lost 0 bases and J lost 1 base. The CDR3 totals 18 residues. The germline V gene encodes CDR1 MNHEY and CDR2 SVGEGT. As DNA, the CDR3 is TGTGCCAGCAGTTACTCGATAGCGCGGGACAGGCCATCCTACGAGCAGTACTTC. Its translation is CASSYSIARDRPSYEQYF.

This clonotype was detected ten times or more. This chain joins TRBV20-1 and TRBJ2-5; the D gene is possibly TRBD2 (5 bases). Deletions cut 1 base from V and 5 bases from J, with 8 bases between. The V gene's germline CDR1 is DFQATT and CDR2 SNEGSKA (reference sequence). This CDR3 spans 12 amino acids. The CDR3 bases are TGCAGTGCTAGAGGAGGGTTGGAGACCCAGTACTTC. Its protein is CSARGGLETQYF.

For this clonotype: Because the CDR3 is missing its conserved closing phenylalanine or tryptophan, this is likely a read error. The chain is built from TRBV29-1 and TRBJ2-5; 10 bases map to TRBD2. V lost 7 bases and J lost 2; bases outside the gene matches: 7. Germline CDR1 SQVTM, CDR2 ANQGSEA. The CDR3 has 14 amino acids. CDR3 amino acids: CSATGLAKQETQYL. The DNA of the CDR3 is TGCAGCGCCACGGGACTAGCGAAACAAGAGACCCAGTACTTG.

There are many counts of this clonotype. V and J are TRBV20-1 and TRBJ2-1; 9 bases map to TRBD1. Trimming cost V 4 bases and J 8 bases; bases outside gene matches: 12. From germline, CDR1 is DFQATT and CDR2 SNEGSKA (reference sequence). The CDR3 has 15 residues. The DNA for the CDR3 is TGCAGTGCTAACAACCCTCGACAGGGGGATGATGAGCAGTTCTTC. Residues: CSANNPRQGDDEQFF.

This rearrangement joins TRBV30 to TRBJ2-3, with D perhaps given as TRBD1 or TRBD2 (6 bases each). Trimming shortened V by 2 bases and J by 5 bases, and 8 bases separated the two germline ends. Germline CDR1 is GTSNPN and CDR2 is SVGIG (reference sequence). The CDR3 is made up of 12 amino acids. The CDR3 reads CAWSRGVDTQYF. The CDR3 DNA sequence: TGTGCCTGGAGTAGGGGGGTAGATACGCAGTATTTT.

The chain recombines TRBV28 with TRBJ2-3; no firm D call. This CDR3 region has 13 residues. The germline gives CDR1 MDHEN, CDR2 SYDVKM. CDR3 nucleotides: TGTGCTTCGGTCGGTTCAGCGATACATACGCAGTATTTT. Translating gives CASVGSAIHTQYF.

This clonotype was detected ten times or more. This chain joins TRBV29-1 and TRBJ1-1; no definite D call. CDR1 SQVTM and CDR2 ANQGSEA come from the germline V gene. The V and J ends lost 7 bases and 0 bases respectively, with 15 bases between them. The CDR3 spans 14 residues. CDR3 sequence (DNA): TGCAGCGCCGACTATGGAAGGATGAACACTGAAGCTTTCTTT. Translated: CSADYGRMNTEAFF.

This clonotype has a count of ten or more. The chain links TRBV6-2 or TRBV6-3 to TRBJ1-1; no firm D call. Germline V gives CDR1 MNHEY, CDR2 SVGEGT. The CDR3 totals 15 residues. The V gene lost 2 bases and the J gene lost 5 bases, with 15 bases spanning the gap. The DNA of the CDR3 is TGTGCCAGCAGTTACAAAAAGGGAGGGAAAACTGAAGCTTTCTTT. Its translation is CASSYKKGGKTEAFF.

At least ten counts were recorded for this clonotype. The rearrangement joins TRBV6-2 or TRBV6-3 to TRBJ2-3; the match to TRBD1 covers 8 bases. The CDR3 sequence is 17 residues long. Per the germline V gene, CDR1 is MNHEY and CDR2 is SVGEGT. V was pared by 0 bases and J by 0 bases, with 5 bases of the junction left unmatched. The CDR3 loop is CASSYSRTGSSTDTQYF. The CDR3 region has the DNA TGTGCCAGCAGTTACTCGCGGACAGGGAGTAGCACAGATACGCAGTATTTT.

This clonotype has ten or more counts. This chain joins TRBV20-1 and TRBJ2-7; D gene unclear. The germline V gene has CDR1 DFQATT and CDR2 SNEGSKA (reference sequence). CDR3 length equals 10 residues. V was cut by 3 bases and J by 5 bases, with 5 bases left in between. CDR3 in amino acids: CSARVDEQYF. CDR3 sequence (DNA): TGCAGTGCTAGGGTGGACGAGCAGTACTTC.

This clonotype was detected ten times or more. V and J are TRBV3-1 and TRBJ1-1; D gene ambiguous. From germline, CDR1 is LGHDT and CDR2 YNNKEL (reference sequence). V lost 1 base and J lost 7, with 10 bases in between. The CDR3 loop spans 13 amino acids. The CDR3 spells CASSQGHQSEAFF. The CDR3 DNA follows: TGTGCCAGCAGCCAAGGACATCAGAGTGAAGCTTTCTTT.

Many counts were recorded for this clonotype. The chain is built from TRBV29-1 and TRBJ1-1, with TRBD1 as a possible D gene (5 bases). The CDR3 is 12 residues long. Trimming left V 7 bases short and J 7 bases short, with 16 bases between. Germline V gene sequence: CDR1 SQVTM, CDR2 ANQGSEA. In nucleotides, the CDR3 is TGCAGCGCTGTGACAGTCTCGGGTGAAGCTTTCTTT. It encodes CSAVTVSGEAFF.

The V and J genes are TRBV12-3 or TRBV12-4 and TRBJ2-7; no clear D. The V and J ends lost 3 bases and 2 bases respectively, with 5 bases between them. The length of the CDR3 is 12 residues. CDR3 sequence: CASSFQTYEQYF. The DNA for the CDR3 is TGTGCCAGCAGTTTCCAGACCTACGAGCAGTACTTC.